This T cell receptor (beta chain) was obtained from a study of blood T cell repertoires in COVID-19. V shed 8 bases and J shed 9 bases, with 17 bases lying between them. The V gene's germline CDR1 is WNHNN and CDR2 SYGVQD (reference sequence). CDR3 length equals 13 residues. Seattle's enrolled individuals joined amid active infection and were then monitored longitudinally. Assay used: immunoSEQ multiplex PCR; TCRdb lists only in-frame clones, some missing. The sample has 150,000 to 200,000 clones; about four fifths are singletons. The chain has TRBV10-1 and TRBJ2-1; weak D call: TRBD1 (5 bases). Sequenced input: peripheral blood. The sequence was obtained from a woman aged 40 to 49 with COVID-19, enrolled during active disease. The chain's CDR3 is CASGALGRSEQFF. As DNA, the CDR3 is TGCGCCAGCGGGGCTCTAGGACGTTCTGAGCAGTTCTTC.